The next 17 T cell receptor beta chains were all read from a single sample in a study of T cells in localized non-small cell lung cancer. Only in-frame clones appear in the TCRdb table, and some are missing; sequencing was by immunoSEQ multiplex PCR. The sample carries about 15,000 clones, more than 80% recorded once. The sample here was peripheral blood, taken before any cancer treatment. Receptors were obtained from a female donor of 60 years or more with stage I squamous cell lung carcinoma.

This clone came up once. The CDR3 DNA is TGTGCCAGCAGTTTATACGGGGAGGGGTATGGCTACACCTTC. This sequence encodes CASSLYGEGYGYTF. This chain uses TRBV28 with TRBJ1-2, with D possibly being TRBD1 (5 bases). This CDR3 has 14 amino acids. Per the germline V gene, CDR1 is MDHEN and CDR2 is SYDVKM. The germline V and J ends were trimmed by 1 base and 5 bases, with 11 bases remaining between them.

V gene TRBV7-9 combines with J gene TRBJ1-2; D is possibly TRBD1 (5 bases). Germline V gives CDR1 SEHNR, CDR2 FQNEAQ (reference sequence). The CDR3 covers 16 residues. Trimming left V 5 bases short and J 0 bases short, with 16 bases between. CDR3 protein: CASSLPGGRANYGYTF. As DNA, the CDR3 is TGTGCCAGCAGCCTACCCGGGGGGAGAGCTAACTATGGCTACACCTTC.

The V and J genes are TRBV6-6 and TRBJ2-1, with 10 positions matching TRBD2. The ends lost 1 base at V and 6 bases at J; junction bases unmatched: 6. In germline, CDR1 is MNHNY, CDR2 SVGAGI (reference sequence). There are 16 residues in the CDR3. DNA of the CDR3: TGTGCCAGCAGTTACTTTGCTAGCGGGAGAGCCAATGAGCAGTTCTTC. It specifies CASSYFASGRANEQFF.

The CDR3 DNA sequence: TGTGCCAGCAGCTTGGCCCAAGGTGGCTACACCTTC. It is translated as CASSLAQGGYTF. This sequence joins TRBV7-9 and TRBJ1-2; D remains unclear. The CDR3 contains 12 residues. Germline V gene lookup returns CDR1 SEHNR and CDR2 FQNEAQ (reference sequence). The ends were cut back, 3 bases at V and 7 bases at J, with 9 bases in the middle.

This rearrangement joins TRBV6-5 to TRBJ1-2, with 8 bases identical to TRBD1. The CDR3 has 13 residues. Germline assignment: CDR1 MNHEY and CDR2 SVGAGI. V lost 6 bases, J lost 12 bases, and 12 bases stayed unmatched. The CDR3, as DNA: TGTGCCAGCAGGACCGTGGACAGGGTAACGAACACCTTC. Residues: CASRTVDRVTNTF.

The V gene is TRBV5-4, the J gene TRBJ1-3; D remains unclear. V shed 4 bases and J shed 3 bases, with 11 bases lying between them. This CDR3 has 14 amino acids. CDR1 and CDR2 from the germline V gene are SGHNT and YYREEE (reference sequence). The CDR3 reads CASSTKRSGNTIYF. DNA of the CDR3: TGTGCCAGCAGCACCAAGCGGAGTGGAAACACCATATATTTT. The full variable domain, in which reference TRBV5-4 and TRBJ1-3 provide the parts outside the CDR3, is ETGVTQSPTHLIKTRGQQVTLRCSSQSGHNTVSWYQQALGQGPQFIFQYYREEENGRGNFPPRFSGLQFPNYSSELNVNALELDDSALYLCASSTKRSGNTIYFGEGSWLTVV.

The chain links TRBV30 to TRBJ1-4; tentatively, D is TRBD1 (6 bases). The CDR3 is 12 amino acids. V was shortened by 8 bases and J by 4 bases, with 11 bases between the two germline ends. CDR1 is GTSNPN, CDR2 SVGIG, per germline (reference sequence). The CDR3 sequence is CARQEGNEKLFF. Here the CDR3 DNA reads TGTGCCCGACAGGAGGGTAATGAAAAACTGTTTTTT.

The CDR3 region is CASSLRAGFYGYTF. The CDR3 nucleotides read TGTGCCAGCAGCTTAAGGGCAGGGTTCTATGGCTACACCTTC. The chain uses TRBV7-2 and TRBJ1-2; TRBD1 is a possible D gene (5 bases). The CDR3 extends over 14 amino acids. With 2 bases removed from V and 4 bases from J, the gap between germline ends came to 11 bases. Germline CDR1 is SGHTA and CDR2 is FQGNSA.

The V call is TRBV29-1, the J call TRBJ2-2; D not certain. V lost 3 bases, J lost 1 base, and 6 bases lay in between. The CDR3 is 13 residues long. Germline loops: CDR1 SQVTM, CDR2 ANQGSEA. CDR3 DNA: TGCAGCGTTGAGGGCGAGAACACCGGGGAGCTGTTTTTT. This encodes CSVEGENTGELFF.

This sequence joins TRBV6-5 and TRBJ1-5, with 7 bases aligning to TRBD1. Germline CDR1 MNHEY, CDR2 SVGAGI. The CDR3 totals 14 residues. The trim removed 5 bases at V and 1 base at J, leaving 2 bases unmatched. CDR3 region: CASSRDRSNQPQHF. Here the CDR3 DNA reads TGTGCCAGCAGTCGGGACAGAAGCAATCAGCCCCAGCATTTT.

The chain couples TRBV6-4 to TRBJ2-1; tentatively, D is TRBD2 (6 bases). V was trimmed by 6 bases and J by 1 base, leaving 13 bases between them. Germline V lookup: CDR1 MRHNA, CDR2 SNTAGT. This CDR3 is built from 15 residues. As DNA, the CDR3 is TGTGCCAGCAGCCCAATTGGGGGGTCCTACAATGAGCAGTTCTTC. It encodes CASSPIGGSYNEQFF.

As to this clone: The sample carries other DNA sequences with the same CDR3. The CDR3 nucleotides are TGCAGTGCTAGGGCAGGTTACGAGCAGTACTTC. This encodes CSARAGYEQYF. The chain carries TRBV20-1 and TRBJ2-7; D is uncertain. The CDR3 spans 11 residues. Germline values: CDR1 DFQATT, CDR2 SNEGSKA (reference sequence). V lost 3 bases and J lost 4, with 7 bases in between.

This sequence joins TRBV5-4 and TRBJ2-7; 7 bases line up with TRBD1. Per germline, CDR1 SGHNT and CDR2 YYREEE (reference sequence). V gave up 4 bases and J gave up 0 bases; unmatched junction bases: 4. The CDR3 is 14 amino acids. The CDR3 sequence: CASSADRFSYEQYF. The CDR3 DNA reads TGTGCCAGCAGCGCGGACAGGTTCTCCTACGAGCAGTACTTC.

CDR3 sequence: CASSRGGIPTDTQYF. For the CDR3, the DNA is TGTGCCAGCAGCCGAGGGGGGATCCCCACAGATACGCAGTATTTT. The chain has TRBV11-3 and TRBJ2-3; D may match TRBD1 or TRBD2 (6 bases each). This CDR3 spans 15 amino acids. Germline V gene lookup returns CDR1 SGHNT and CDR2 YENEEA. Trimming removed 5 bases from V and 2 bases from J, with 14 bases in between.

The chain couples TRBV5-4 to TRBJ2-2, with 7 bases aligning to TRBD1. J was trimmed by 3 bases and V by 0 bases; bases with no gene match: 2. This CDR3 spans 15 amino acids. CDR1 is SGHNT, CDR2 YYREEE, per germline (reference sequence). The CDR3 DNA is TGTGCCAGCAGCTTGGGCAGGGGGTACACCGGGGAGCTGTTTTTT. Translating gives CASSLGRGYTGELFF.

This chain links TRBV7-2 with TRBJ2-4, with D maybe TRBD2 (6 bases). Germline V gene sequence: CDR1 SGHTA, CDR2 FQGNSA. There are 13 residues in the CDR3. The V end lost 1 base, the J end lost 9 bases, and 10 bases lay between the germline ends. In nucleotides, the CDR3 is TGTGCCAGCAGCTTAGTACGGGGGAGCATTCAGTACTTC. It specifies CASSLVRGSIQYF.

The V and J genes are TRBV6-6 and TRBJ1-5; D unresolved. The V and J ends lost 5 bases and 0 bases respectively, with 8 bases between them. The germline CDR1 and CDR2 sequences are MNHNY and SVGAGI (reference sequence). CDR3 size: 14 residues. The CDR3 loop reads CASSRDASNQPQHF. The CDR3 DNA reads as TGTGCCAGCAGTCGTGACGCTAGCAATCAGCCCCAGCATTTT.